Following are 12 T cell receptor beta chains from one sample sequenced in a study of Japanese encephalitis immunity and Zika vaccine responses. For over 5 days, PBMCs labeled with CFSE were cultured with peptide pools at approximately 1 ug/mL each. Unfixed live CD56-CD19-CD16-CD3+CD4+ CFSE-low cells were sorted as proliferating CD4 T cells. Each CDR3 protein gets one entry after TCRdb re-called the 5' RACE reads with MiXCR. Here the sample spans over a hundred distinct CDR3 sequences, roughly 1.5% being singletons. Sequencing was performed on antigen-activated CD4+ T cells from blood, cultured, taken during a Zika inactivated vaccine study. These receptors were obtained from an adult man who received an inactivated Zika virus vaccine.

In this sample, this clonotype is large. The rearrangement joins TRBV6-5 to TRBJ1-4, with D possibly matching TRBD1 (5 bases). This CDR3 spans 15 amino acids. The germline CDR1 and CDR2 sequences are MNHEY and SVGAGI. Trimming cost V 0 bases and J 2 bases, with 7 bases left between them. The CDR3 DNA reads TGTGCCAGCAGTTACTCTTGGGGGACTAATGAAAAACTGTTTTTT. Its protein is CASSYSWGTNEKLFF.

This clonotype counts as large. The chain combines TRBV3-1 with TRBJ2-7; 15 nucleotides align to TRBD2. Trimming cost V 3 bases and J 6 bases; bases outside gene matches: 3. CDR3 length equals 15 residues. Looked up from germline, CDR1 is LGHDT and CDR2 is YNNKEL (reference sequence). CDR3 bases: TGTGCCAGCAGCCAGGGACTAGCGGGGGGCCTCGAGCAGTACTTC. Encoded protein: CASSQGLAGGLEQYF.

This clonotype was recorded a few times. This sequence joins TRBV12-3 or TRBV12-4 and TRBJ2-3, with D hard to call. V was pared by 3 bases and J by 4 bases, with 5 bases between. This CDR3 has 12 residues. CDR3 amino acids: CASSFGSDTQYF. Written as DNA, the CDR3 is TGTGCCAGCAGTTTCGGGTCAGATACGCAGTATTTT.

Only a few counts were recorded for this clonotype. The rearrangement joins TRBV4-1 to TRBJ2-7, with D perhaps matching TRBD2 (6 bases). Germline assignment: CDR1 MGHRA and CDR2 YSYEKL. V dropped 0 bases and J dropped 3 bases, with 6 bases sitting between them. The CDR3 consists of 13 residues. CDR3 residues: CASSQEEGYEQYF. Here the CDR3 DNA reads TGCGCCAGCAGCCAAGAGGAGGGCTACGAGCAGTACTTC.

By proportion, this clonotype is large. The CDR3 is CSATDSNQETQYF. CDR3 DNA sequence: TGCAGTGCTACAGACTCAAACCAAGAGACCCAGTACTTC. The gene calls are TRBV20-1 and TRBJ2-5, with no clear D. The CDR3 sequence is 13 residues long. CDR1 and CDR2 from the germline V gene are DFQATT and SNEGSKA (reference sequence). Trimming cost V 4 bases and J 0 bases, with 9 bases left between them.

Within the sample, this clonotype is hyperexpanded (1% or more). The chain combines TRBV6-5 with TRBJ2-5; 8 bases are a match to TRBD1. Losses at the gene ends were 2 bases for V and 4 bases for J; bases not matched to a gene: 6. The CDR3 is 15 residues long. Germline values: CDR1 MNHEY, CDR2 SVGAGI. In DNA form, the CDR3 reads TGTGCCAGCAGTTACCGCAGGGGGCCCACAGAGACCCAGTACTTC. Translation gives CASSYRRGPTETQYF.

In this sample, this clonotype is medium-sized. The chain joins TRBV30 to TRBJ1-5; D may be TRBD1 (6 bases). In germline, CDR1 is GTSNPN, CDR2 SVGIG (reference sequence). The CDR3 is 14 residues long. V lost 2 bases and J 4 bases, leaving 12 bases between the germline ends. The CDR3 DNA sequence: TGTGCCTGGAGTACACAGACAGGAAATCAGCCCCAGCATTTT. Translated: CAWSTQTGNQPQHF.

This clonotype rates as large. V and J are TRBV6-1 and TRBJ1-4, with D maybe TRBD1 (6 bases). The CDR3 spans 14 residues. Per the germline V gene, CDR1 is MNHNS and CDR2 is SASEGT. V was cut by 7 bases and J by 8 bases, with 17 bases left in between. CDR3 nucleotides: TGTGCCAGCATTAGGGCACAGGGCGACGAAAAACTGTTTTTT. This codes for CASIRAQGDEKLFF.

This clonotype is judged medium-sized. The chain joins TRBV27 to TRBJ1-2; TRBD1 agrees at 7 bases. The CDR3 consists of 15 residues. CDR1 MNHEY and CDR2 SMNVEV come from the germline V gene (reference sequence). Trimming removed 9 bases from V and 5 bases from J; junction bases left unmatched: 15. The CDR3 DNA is TGTGCCAGTCGACCCGGGACAGACAGTTTATATGGCTACACCTTC. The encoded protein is CASRPGTDSLYGYTF.

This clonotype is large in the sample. The CDR3 here is CSARMDRGLSSGNTIYF. CDR3 nucleotides: TGCAGTGCTAGAATGGACAGGGGCTTAAGCTCTGGAAACACCATATATTTT. The chain employs TRBV20-1 and TRBJ1-3; 9 nucleotides align to TRBD1. The CDR3 contains 17 residues. Germline lookup yields CDR1 DFQATT and CDR2 SNEGSKA (reference sequence). The V gene end was trimmed by 2 bases and the J gene end by 0 bases; junction bases not matched to a gene: 8.

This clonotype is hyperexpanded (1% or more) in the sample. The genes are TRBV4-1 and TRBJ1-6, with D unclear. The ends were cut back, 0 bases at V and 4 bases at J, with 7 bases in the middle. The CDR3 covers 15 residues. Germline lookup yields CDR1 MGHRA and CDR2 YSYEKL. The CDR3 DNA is TGCGCCAGCAGCCAAGATGGACTGTATAATTCACCCCTCCACTTT. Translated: CASSQDGLYNSPLHF.

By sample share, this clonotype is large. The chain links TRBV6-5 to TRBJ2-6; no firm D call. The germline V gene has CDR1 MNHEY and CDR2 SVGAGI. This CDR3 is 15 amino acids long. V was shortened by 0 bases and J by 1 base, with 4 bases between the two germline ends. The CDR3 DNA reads TGTGCCAGCAGTTACTCGGCATCTGGGGCCAACGTCCTGACTTTC. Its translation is CASSYSASGANVLTF.